Described below is a single T cell receptor beta chain sequence and its context. Repertoires were generated with immunoSEQ multiplex PCR, while TCRdb's copy carries only in-frame clones and drops some. The sample carries about 310,000 clones, over 85% recorded once. The data originate from a study of blood T cell repertoires in COVID-19. Study in general: T cells, B-cell-depleted T cells, or PBMCs provided the cDNA or gDNA that served as material.

Those enrolled, adults aged 18 to 89 years, came from 20 to 25 US areas. The study assigned cohorts using participant-reported clinical history. All recovered Cohort 3 donors got two negative PCRs, got clearance, or saw symptom resolution. Germline V lookup: CDR1 KGHSH, CDR2 LQKENI. The CDR3 contains 17 residues. V gave up 6 bases and J gave up 2 bases, with 22 bases separating them. The specimen was PBMCs or T cells enriched from blood (not recorded which). The chain joins TRBV18 to TRBJ1-2, with D possibly matching TRBD1 (6 bases). The sequence was obtained from a young woman who had recovered from COVID-19. The CDR3 is CASSPRGGASSNYGYTF. As DNA, the CDR3 is TGTGCCAGCTCCCCGAGGGGGGGCGCGTCTTCAAACTATGGCTACACCTTC.